This T cell receptor beta chain emerged from a study of T cells in Graves' hyperthyroidism and ophthalmopathy. Regarding the study as a whole: Model output signaled ophthalmopathy a median approximately 6 months ahead of onset.

The TCR beta CDR3 regions underwent amplification using RNA transcripts as the source. TCR CDR3 underwent first-round RT-PCR with the HTBI primer set. MiXCR was run by TCRdb on the multiplex PCR reads, yielding one entry per CDR3 protein. Here the sample spans approximately 590,000 distinct CDR3 sequences, around 46% being singletons. CDR1 SGHTA and CDR2 FQGNSA come from the germline V gene. V lost 3 bases, J lost 10 bases, and 6 bases stayed unmatched. The CDR3 is 14 residues long. There are many counts of this clonotype. Its antigen remains unknown. This TCR came from a woman aged 18-29 years with Graves' hyperthyroidism. V and J are TRBV7-2 and TRBJ1-6; 7 bases fit TRBD1. Sequenced: peripheral blood or thyroid tissue (not recorded which). CDR3 bases: TGTGCCAGCAGCTTGACAGGGCAGGACTCACCCCTCCACTTT. This translates into CASSLTGQDSPLHF. The full variable domain, in which reference TRBV7-2 and TRBJ1-6 provide the parts outside the CDR3, is GAGVSQSPSNKVTEKGKDVELRCDPISGHTALYWYRQSLGQGLEFLIYFQGNSAPDKSGLPSDRFSAERTGGSVSTLTIQRTQQEDSAVYLCASSLTGQDSPLHFGNGTRLTVT.